This TCR beta chain was profiled in a study of blood T cell repertoires in COVID-19. The protocol was immunoSEQ multiplex PCR, while the TCRdb copy is restricted to in-frame clones and leaves out a portion. The top ten hold more than 10% of the sample, which has over 100,000 clones, less than 85% seen once. Unmatched junction bases numbered 1, after V lost 5 bases and J lost 0 bases. The germline gives CDR1 SEHNR, CDR2 FQNEAQ (reference sequence). The CDR3 is made up of 15 amino acids. The sequencing sample was made of peripheral blood. This receptor was obtained from a woman between 55 and 75 years old with acute or convalescent COVID-19. This sequence joins TRBV7-9 and TRBJ1-5; TRBD1 matches 10 bases. The CDR3 here is CASSRTGGSNQPQHF. The CDR3, as DNA: TGTGCCAGCAGCCGGACAGGGGGTAGCAATCAGCCCCAGCATTTT.